The clone carrying this T cell receptor (beta chain) has more than one count but fewer than ten. Sequence at one end of the junction differs from germline and may be a read error. Other DNA sequences in this specimen translate into the identical CDR3. This sample was included in a study of OX40 agonist ivuxolimab in advanced cancers. Overall study context: Ivuxolimab, an antibody acting as an agonist of OX40 (CD134), was used to treat patients.

Here immunoSEQ multiplex PCR was the method, and the copy in TCRdb shows in-frame clones only, minus some. The sample carries roughly 48,000 clones, 84% recorded once. In germline, CDR1 is GTSNPN, CDR2 SVGIG (reference sequence). The CDR3 has 16 residues. This TCR was sampled from an adult with an advanced solid tumor such as melanoma, head and neck, liver or kidney cancer. The V call is TRBV30, the J call TRBJ2-3, with TRBD2 matching 10 bases. The source material was CD4+ or CD8+ T cells sorted from blood, sampled in a trial of the OX40 agonist ivuxolimab. The CDR3 DNA is TGTGCCTGGAGTGTAAAAGCGGGGGGGAGCACAGATACGCAATATTTT. As protein: CAWSVKAGGSTDTQYF.